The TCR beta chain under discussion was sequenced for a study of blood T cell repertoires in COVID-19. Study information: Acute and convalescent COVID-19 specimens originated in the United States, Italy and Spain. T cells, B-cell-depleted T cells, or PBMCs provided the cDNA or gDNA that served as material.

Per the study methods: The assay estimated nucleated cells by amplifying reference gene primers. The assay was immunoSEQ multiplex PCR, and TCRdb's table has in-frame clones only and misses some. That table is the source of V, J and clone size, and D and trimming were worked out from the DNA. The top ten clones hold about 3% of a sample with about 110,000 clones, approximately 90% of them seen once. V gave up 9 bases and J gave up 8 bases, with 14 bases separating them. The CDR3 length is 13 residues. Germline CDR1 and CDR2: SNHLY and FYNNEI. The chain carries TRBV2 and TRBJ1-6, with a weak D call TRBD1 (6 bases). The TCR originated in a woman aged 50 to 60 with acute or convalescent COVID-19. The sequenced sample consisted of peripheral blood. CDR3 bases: TGTGCCAGGAAACAGGGTCGGGATTCACCCCTCCACTTT. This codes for CARKQGRDSPLHF. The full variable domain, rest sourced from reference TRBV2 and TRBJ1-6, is EPEVTQTPSHQVTQMGQEVILRCVPISNHLYFYWYRQILGQKVEFLVSFYNNEISEKSEIFDDQFSVERPDGSNFTLKIRSTKLEDSAMYFCARKQGRDSPLHFGNGTRLTVT.